This TCR beta chain is from a study of T cells in Graves' hyperthyroidism and ophthalmopathy. Germline CDR1 MNHEY, CDR2 SVGAGI. The CDR3 is 14 residues long. The junction had 1 base not matched to a gene; V was cut back by 0 bases and J by 4 bases. Regions amplified from RNA transcripts were the TCR beta CDR3 regions. In the first-round RT-PCR of the TCR CDR3, the HTBI primer set was used. TCRdb passed the multiplex PCR reads through MiXCR, listing each CDR3 protein once. Of hundreds of thousands of distinct CDR3 sequences in the sample, over 12% were seen once. This sequence originates from a woman aged 40 to 50 with Graves' ophthalmopathy. The material sequenced was blood. This chain joins TRBV6-5 and TRBJ1-1; 8 bases align to TRBD1. CDR3 amino acids: CASSYSTGGTEAFF. Written as DNA, the CDR3 is TGTGCCAGCAGTTACTCTACAGGGGGCACTGAAGCTTTCTTT.